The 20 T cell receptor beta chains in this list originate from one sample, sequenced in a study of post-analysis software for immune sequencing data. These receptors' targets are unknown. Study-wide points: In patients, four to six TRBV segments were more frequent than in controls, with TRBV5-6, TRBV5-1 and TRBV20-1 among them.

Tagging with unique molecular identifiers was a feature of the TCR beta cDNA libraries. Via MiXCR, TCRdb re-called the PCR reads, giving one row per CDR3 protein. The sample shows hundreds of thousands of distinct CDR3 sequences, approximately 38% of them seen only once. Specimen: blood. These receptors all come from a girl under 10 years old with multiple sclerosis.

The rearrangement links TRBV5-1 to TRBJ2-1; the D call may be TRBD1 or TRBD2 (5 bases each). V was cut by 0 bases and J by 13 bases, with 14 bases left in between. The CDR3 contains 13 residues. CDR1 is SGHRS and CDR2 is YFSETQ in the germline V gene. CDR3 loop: CASSLVQGETQFF. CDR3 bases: TGCGCCAGCAGCTTGGTCCAGGGAGAGACCCAGTTCTTC.

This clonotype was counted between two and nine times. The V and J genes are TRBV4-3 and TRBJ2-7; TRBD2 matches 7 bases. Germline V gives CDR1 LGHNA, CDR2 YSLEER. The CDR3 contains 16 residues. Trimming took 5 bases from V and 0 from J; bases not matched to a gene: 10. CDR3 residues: CASSGRDERGSYEQYF. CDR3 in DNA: TGCGCCAGCAGCGGGCGGGACGAGCGGGGCTCCTACGAGCAGTACTTC.

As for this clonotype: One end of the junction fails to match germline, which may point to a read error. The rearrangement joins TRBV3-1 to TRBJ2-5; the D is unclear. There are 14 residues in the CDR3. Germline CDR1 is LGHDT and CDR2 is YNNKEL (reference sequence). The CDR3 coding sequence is TGTGCCGGCAGCCAAGATCACGCCAGAGAGACCCAGTACTTC. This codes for CAGSQDHARETQYF.

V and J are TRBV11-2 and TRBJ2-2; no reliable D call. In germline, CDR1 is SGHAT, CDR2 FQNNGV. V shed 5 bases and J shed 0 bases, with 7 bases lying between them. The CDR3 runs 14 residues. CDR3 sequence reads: CASSTRPNTGELFF. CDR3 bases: TGTGCCAGCAGCACCCGACCGAACACCGGGGAGCTGTTTTTT.

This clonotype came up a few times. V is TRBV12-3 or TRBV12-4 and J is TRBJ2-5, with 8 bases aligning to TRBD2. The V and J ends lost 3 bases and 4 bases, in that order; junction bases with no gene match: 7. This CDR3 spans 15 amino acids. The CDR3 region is CASSFGGALVETQYF. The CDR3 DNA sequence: TGTGCCAGCAGTTTCGGGGGGGCCCTGGTAGAGACCCAGTACTTC.

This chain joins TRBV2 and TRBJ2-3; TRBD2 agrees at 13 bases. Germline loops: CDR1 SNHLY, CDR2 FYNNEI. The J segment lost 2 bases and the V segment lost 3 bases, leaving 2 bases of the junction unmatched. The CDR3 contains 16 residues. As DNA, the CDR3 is TGTGCCAGCAGTGAGGGACTAGCGGGATCCACAGATACGCAGTATTTT. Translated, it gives CASSEGLAGSTDTQYF.

In DNA form, the CDR3 reads TGTGCCAGCAGCTCGGGACTAGCGGGAGGTCGAGCAGATACGCAGTATTTT. It translates to CASSSGLAGGRADTQYF. This chain uses TRBV11-2 with TRBJ2-3; 15 bases agree with TRBD2. V trimming: 4 bases; J trimming: 4 bases; junction bases outside the gene matches: 6. The CDR3 loop spans 17 amino acids. The V gene's germline CDR1 is SGHAT and CDR2 FQNNGV.

CDR3 nucleotides: TGCGCCAGCAGCCAAGATTATACCGGGTCTCAGCCCCAGCATTTT. The encoded protein is CASSQDYTGSQPQHF. This chain links TRBV4-3 with TRBJ1-5; no reliable D call. Germline CDR1 and CDR2: LGHNA and YSLEER. The CDR3 runs to 15 residues. Trimming removed 0 bases from V and 6 bases from J, with 12 bases in between.

The CDR3 nucleotides are TGTGCCAGCAGCCCCTTCCCACTGTGCTCCTACAATGAGCAGTTCTTC. It yields the protein CASSPFPLCSYNEQFF. This chain uses TRBV14 with TRBJ2-1; D remains unclear. This CDR3 is 16 amino acids long. The V gene lost 4 bases and the J gene lost 0 bases, with 13 bases spanning the gap. The V gene's germline CDR1 is SGHDN and CDR2 FVKESK.

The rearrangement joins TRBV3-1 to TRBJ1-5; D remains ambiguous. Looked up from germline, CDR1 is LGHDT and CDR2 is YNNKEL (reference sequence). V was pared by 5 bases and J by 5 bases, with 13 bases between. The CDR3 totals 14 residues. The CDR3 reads CASSSHSTDQPQHF. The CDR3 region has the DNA TGTGCCAGCAGCTCCCACAGTACGGATCAGCCCCAGCATTTT.

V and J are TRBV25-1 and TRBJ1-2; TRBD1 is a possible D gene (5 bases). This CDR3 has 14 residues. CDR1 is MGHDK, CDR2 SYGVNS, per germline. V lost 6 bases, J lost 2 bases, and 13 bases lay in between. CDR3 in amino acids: CASRDRATNYGYTF. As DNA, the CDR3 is TGTGCCAGCAGAGACAGAGCTACCAACTATGGCTACACCTTC.

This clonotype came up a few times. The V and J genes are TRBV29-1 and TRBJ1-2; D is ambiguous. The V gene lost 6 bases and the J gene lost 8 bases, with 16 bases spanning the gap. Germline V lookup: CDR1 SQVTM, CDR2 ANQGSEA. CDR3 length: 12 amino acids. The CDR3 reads CSVDASSGGYTF. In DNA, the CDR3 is TGCAGCGTGGACGCCTCGAGTGGAGGCTACACCTTC.

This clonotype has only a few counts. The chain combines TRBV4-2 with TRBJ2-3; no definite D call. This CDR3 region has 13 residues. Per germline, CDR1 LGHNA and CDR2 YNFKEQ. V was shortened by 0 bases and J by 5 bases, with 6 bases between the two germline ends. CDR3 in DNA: TGTGCCAGCAGCCAAGAGGGCGGAGATACGCAGTATTTT. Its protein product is CASSQEGGDTQYF.

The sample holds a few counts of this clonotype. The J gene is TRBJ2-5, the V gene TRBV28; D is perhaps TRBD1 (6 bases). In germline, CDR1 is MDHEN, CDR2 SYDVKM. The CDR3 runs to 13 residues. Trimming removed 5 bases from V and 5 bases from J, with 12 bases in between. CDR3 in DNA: TGTGCCAGCAGTGTACAGGGCGGCGAGACCCAGTACTTC. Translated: CASSVQGGETQYF.

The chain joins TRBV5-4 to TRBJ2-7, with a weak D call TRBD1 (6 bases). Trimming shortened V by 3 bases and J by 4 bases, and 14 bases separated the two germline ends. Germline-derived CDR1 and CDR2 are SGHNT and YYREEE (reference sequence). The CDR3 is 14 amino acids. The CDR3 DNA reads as TGTGCCAGCAGCTCCGGGACAACCATTTACGAGCAGTACTTC. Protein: CASSSGTTIYEQYF.

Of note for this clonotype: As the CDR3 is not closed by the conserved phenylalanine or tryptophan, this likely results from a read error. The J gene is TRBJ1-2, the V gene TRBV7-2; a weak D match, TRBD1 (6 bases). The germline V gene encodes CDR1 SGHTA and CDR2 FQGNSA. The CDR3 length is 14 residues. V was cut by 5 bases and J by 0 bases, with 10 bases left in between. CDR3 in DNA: TGTGCCAGCAGCCAGACAGGATCTAACTATGGCTACACCTGC. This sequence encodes CASSQTGSNYGYTC.

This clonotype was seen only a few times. CDR3 nucleotide sequence: TGCGCCAGCAGTGAGTCCGGGAGAAACTACGAGCAGTACTTC. This encodes CASSESGRNYEQYF. The chain couples TRBV10-2 to TRBJ2-7; possibly TRBD2 for D (6 bases). Trimming left V 0 bases short and J 3 bases short, with 9 bases between. Germline V gene sequence: CDR1 WSHSY, CDR2 SAAADI. The CDR3 is 14 residues long.

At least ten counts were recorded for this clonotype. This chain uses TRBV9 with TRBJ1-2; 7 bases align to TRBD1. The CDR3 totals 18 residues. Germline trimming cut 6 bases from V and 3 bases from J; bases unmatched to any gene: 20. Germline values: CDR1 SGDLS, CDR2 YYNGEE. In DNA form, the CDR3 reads TGTGCCAGCACCGCCCACCGGGACAGCGAGGGCATAGACTATGGCTACACCTTC. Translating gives CASTAHRDSEGIDYGYTF.

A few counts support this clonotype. The CDR3, as DNA: TGTGCCAGCAGTTACTGGGGGGAGGGGAGTAACGAGCAGTACTTC. Translated, it gives CASSYWGEGSNEQYF. This rearrangement joins TRBV12-3 or TRBV12-4 to TRBJ2-7; 7 bases fit TRBD2. V was clipped by 4 bases and J by 5 bases; unmatched bases: 11. The CDR3 loop spans 15 amino acids.

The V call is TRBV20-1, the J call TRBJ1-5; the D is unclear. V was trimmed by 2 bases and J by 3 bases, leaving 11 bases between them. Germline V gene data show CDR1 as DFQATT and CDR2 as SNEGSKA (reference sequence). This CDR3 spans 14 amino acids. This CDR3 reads CSARSDILNQPQHF. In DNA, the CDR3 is TGCAGTGCTAGATCCGACATTCTCAATCAGCCCCAGCATTTT.